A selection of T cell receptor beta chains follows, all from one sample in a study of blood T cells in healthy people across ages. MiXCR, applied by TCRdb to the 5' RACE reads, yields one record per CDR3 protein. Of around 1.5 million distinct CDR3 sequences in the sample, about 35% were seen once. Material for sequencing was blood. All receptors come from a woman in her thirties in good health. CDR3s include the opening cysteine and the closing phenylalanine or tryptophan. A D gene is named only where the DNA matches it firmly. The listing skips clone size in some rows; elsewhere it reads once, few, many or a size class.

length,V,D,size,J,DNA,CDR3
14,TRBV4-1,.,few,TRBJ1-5,TGCGCCAGCAGCCAAGGGGCGAGTCATCAGCCCCAGCATTTT,CASSQGASHQPQHF
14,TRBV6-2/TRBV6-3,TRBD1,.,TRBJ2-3,TGTGCCAGCAGATCGACAGGGGAGGATGGTACGCAGTATTTT,CASRSTGEDGTQYF
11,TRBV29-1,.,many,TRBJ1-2,TGCAGCGTTGACGGGGTGGATGGCTACACCTTC,CSVDGVDGYTF
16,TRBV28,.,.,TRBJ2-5,TGTGCCAGCAGTTTACCTATTAAGATTACAGGGGAGGAGCAGTACTTC,CASSLPIKITGEEQYF
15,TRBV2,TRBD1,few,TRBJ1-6,TGTGCCAGCAGGAGGACAGGGAACTATAATTCACCCCTCCACTTT,CASRRTGNYNSPLHF
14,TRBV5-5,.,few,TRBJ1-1,TGTGCCAGCACCCCGGCAACCCAGAACACTGAAGCTTTCTTT,CASTPATQNTEAFF
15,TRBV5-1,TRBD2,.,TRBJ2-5,TGCGCCAGCAGCTTGGTTCCGACTAGCGGAGAGACCCAGTACTTC,CASSLVPTSGETQYF
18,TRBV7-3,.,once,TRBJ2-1,TGTGCCAGCAGCGCGAATTGGGGGACAAAGGGCTCCTACAATGAGCAGTTCTTC,CASSANWGTKGSYNEQFF
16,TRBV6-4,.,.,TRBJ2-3,TGTGCCAGCAGTGACTCGGGGGGACCCCGCACAGATACGCAGTATTTT,CASSDSGGPRTDTQYF
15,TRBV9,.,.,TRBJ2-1,TGTGCCAGCAGCGTAGAAAGCTACCTTTACAATGAGCAGTTCTTC,CASSVESYLYNEQFF
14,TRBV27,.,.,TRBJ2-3,TGTGCCAGCAACAGGGTCAGTAGCACAGATACGCAGTATTTT,CASNRVSSTDTQYF